What follows are 7 T cell receptor beta chains derived from one specimen sequenced in a study of T cell changes during pregnancy in multiple sclerosis. Using immunoSEQ multiplex PCR, the repertoire was profiled, and TCRdb retains in-frame clones only, with some absent. Of roughly 50,000 clones in the sample, over 80% were seen once. Sequencing used CD4+ T cells from peripheral blood mononuclear cells, obtained in the third trimester of pregnancy. Source of these receptors: a female donor with multiple sclerosis, enrolled in a pregnancy study.

CDR3 region: CASSLLSNEQFF. The CDR3, as DNA: TGTGCCAGCAGTTTACTCAGCAATGAGCAGTTCTTC. This sequence joins TRBV28 and TRBJ2-1, with D uncertain. The ends were cut back, 2 bases at V and 6 bases at J, with 5 bases in the middle. Germline assignment: CDR1 MDHEN and CDR2 SYDVKM. This CDR3 comprises 12 residues.

This rearrangement joins TRBV6-1 to TRBJ1-6, with D possibly TRBD1 on 6 matching bases. Germline loops: CDR1 MNHNS, CDR2 SASEGT. V was cut by 6 bases and J by 3 bases, with 12 bases left in between. The CDR3 totals 15 residues. The CDR3: CASRKEDSYNSPLHF. The DNA for the CDR3 is TGTGCCAGCAGGAAAGAGGACAGCTATAATTCACCCCTCCACTTT.

V gene TRBV6-1 combines with J gene TRBJ1-2; the match to TRBD1 covers 12 bases. CDR3 length equals 18 residues. Trimming at V came to 4 bases and at J to 3 bases, leaving 12 bases not matched to a gene. Germline V gene sequence: CDR1 MNHNS, CDR2 SASEGT. The DNA of the CDR3 is TGTGCCAGCAGTGCCCGGGACAGGGGGCGGACCGGCTACTATGGCTACACCTTC. Protein: CASSARDRGRTGYYGYTF.

The chain couples TRBV7-3 to TRBJ2-3; D is perhaps TRBD1 (6 bases). Trimming took off 6 bases at V and 6 bases at J, with 16 bases between the two ends. Germline CDR1 reads SGHTA; CDR2 reads FQGTGA. The CDR3 totals 14 residues. CDR3 in DNA: TGTGCCAGCAGTCCCACAGGGTCGAGTGATACGCAGTATTTT. This translates into CASSPTGSSDTQYF.

The chain joins TRBV10-3 to TRBJ2-7, with TRBD2 as a possible D gene (7 bases). Germline V gene sequence: CDR1 ENHRY, CDR2 SYGVKD. The CDR3 is 16 residues long. Deletions cut 4 bases from V and 5 bases from J, with 21 bases between. In DNA, the CDR3 is TGTGCCATCAGTGGGACGTGGGGGGGGGCTTACAACGAGCAGTACTTC. It yields the protein CAISGTWGGAYNEQYF.

The rearrangement links TRBV10-1 to TRBJ2-7; a possible D gene is TRBD2 (6 bases). CDR1 is WNHNN and CDR2 is SYGVQD in the germline V gene (reference sequence). This CDR3 is 14 amino acids long. V lost 6 bases and J lost 1, with 13 bases in between. This chain's CDR3 is CASSRDLASYEQYF. The CDR3 DNA sequence: TGCGCCAGCAGCCGGGACTTAGCGTCCTACGAGCAGTACTTC.

The chain uses TRBV6-5 and TRBJ2-5; 7 nucleotides line up with TRBD2. Germline V gene sequence: CDR1 MNHEY, CDR2 SVGAGI. The CDR3 runs 14 residues. Trimming removed 4 bases from V and 1 base from J; junction bases left unmatched: 3. CDR3 residues: CASSSLAVQETQYF. DNA of the CDR3: TGTGCCAGCAGTTCTCTAGCGGTCCAAGAGACCCAGTACTTC.